Presented here are 25 T cell receptor beta chains from one specimen sequenced in a study of shared clonotypes between healthy human individuals. Sequencing used immunoSEQ multiplex PCR; TCRdb keeps in-frame clones, though not all of them. Of 700,000 or so clones listed, less than 80% were seen once; the top ten hold under 2%. Material for sequencing was memory CD4+ T cells sorted from blood. This sample's subset: CD45RA-negative fraction. The receptors originated from a woman in her 30s in good health.

This chain uses TRBV23-1 with TRBJ1-1, with D possibly being TRBD1 (5 bases). TRBV23-1 is an ORF; its function is uncertain. This CDR3 spans 14 amino acids. With 5 bases removed from V and 1 base from J, the gap between germline ends came to 11 bases. CDR3 sequence (DNA): TGCGCCAGCAGTAAGCGACAGTGGAACACTGAAGCTTTCTTT. This sequence encodes CASSKRQWNTEAFF.

The chain uses TRBV11-3 and TRBJ2-7; TRBD2 agrees at 13 bases. Trimming took 3 bases from V and 3 from J; bases not matched to a gene: 11. The CDR3 runs 18 residues. Germline lookup yields CDR1 SGHNT and CDR2 YENEEA. The CDR3 DNA reads TGTGCCAGCAGCTTGCCGGGACTAGCGGGAAGGACCTACTACGAGCAGTACTTC. It is translated as CASSLPGLAGRTYYEQYF.

The V gene is TRBV19, the J gene TRBJ1-2, with TRBD1 matching over 11 bases. V lost 10 bases to trimming and J lost 4 bases; unmatched junction nucleotides: 11. This CDR3 spans 15 amino acids. CDR1 is LNHDA, CDR2 SQIVND, per germline (reference sequence). CDR3 in DNA: TGTGCCACCCAGGACAGGGGGCCTATTGGCTATGGCTACACCTTC. Residues: CATQDRGPIGYGYTF.

This chain uses TRBV28 with TRBJ1-4; perhaps TRBD1 as D (5 bases). Trimming stripped 3 bases from V and 7 bases from J, with 18 bases between. The CDR3 loop spans 16 amino acids. Germline CDR1 is MDHEN and CDR2 is SYDVKM. As DNA, the CDR3 is TGTGCCAGCAGTTTGCCCGGATCGCCCGGGGGTGAAAAACTGTTTTTT. Encoded protein: CASSLPGSPGGEKLFF.

This clone has just one count. The rearrangement joins TRBV14 to TRBJ2-1, with 8 bases aligning to TRBD2. V trimming: 0 bases; J trimming: 6 bases; junction bases outside the gene matches: 10. CDR3 length: 17 residues. The germline V gene encodes CDR1 SGHDN and CDR2 FVKESK. The CDR3 is CASSQDLRLAGANEQFF. CDR3 coding DNA: TGTGCCAGCAGCCAAGATCTACGGCTAGCGGGCGCCAATGAGCAGTTCTTC.

With regard to this clone: The identical CDR3 is also encoded by other nucleotide sequences in the sample. The V gene is TRBV5-1, the J gene TRBJ2-5, with D maybe TRBD1 (8 bases). The CDR3 spans 14 residues. The ends were cut back, 1 base at V and 5 bases at J, with 12 bases in the middle. Germline assignment: CDR1 SGHRS and CDR2 YFSETQ. The DNA of the CDR3 is TGCGCCAGCAGCTTGACAGGGGGAGGGGAGACCCAGTACTTC. It is translated as CASSLTGGGETQYF.

The V call is TRBV30, the J call TRBJ2-7; D is perhaps TRBD2 (5 bases). This CDR3 has 13 amino acids. Trimming removed 3 bases at V and 0 bases at J, with 9 bases between. The germline V gene encodes CDR1 GTSNPN and CDR2 SVGIG (reference sequence). The CDR3 DNA reads TGTGCCTGGAGATCGGGAAACTCCTACGAGCAGTACTTC. Residues: CAWRSGNSYEQYF. The entire variable domain, with the rest obtained from reference TRBV30 and TRBJ2-7, is as follows: SQTIHQWPATLVQPVGSPLSLECTVEGTSNPNLYWYRQAAGRGLQLLFYSVGIGQISSEVPQNLSASRPQDRQFILSSKKLLLSDSGFYLCAWRSGNSYEQYFGPGTRLTVT.

V is TRBV4-1 and J is TRBJ2-3, with TRBD1 matching 8 bases. CDR1 and CDR2 (germline): MGHRA, YSYEKL. The J segment lost 5 bases and the V segment lost 0 bases, leaving 7 bases of the junction unmatched. The CDR3 loop spans 16 amino acids. The CDR3 is CASSQDRTGLEDTQYF. The CDR3, as DNA: TGCGCCAGCAGCCAAGACAGGACAGGGCTAGAAGATACGCAGTATTTT.

This clone was seen a handful of times. Other DNA variants within this sample encode the same CDR3. The rearrangement joins TRBV2 to TRBJ2-2; TRBD1 matches 9 bases. The CDR3 length is 17 residues. Germline values: CDR1 SNHLY, CDR2 FYNNEI. V dropped 6 bases and J dropped 1; count of bases not matched to a gene: 9. The CDR3 loop reads CASSELPGQGNTGELFF. CDR3 DNA sequence: TGTGCCAGCAGCGAATTACCGGGACAGGGGAACACCGGGGAGCTGTTTTTT.

The CDR3 DNA sequence: TGCGCCAGCAGCAATGGACGGGAGAACACTGAAGCTTTCTTT. This encodes CASSNGRENTEAFF. This chain links TRBV4-1 with TRBJ1-1; D not certain. The CDR3 consists of 14 residues. Germline V CDR1 and CDR2: MGHRA, YSYEKL. V dropped 5 bases and J dropped 1 base, with 11 bases sitting between them.

This clone was seen at least ten times. J is TRBJ2-7 and V is TRBV28; D is uncertain. Germline CDR1 and CDR2: MDHEN and SYDVKM. The CDR3 has 16 residues. Between the trimmed V and J ends, which lost 3 bases and 1 base, there was a span of 16 bases. CDR3 in amino acids: CASSFFYLRRSYEQYF. Written as DNA, the CDR3 is TGTGCCAGCAGTTTCTTCTACCTTCGCAGGTCCTACGAGCAGTACTTC.

This clone has more than one count but fewer than ten. Different DNA sequences within this sample yield the same CDR3. V gene TRBV7-8 combines with J gene TRBJ2-7; 7 bases are a match to TRBD2. The CDR3 contains 14 residues. Germline V lookup: CDR1 SGHVS, CDR2 FQNEAQ. J gave up 2 bases and V 3 bases, and 4 bases lay outside the gene matches. The CDR3 here is CASSLVGGPYEQYF. CDR3 coding DNA: TGTGCCAGCAGCTTGGTGGGAGGGCCCTACGAGCAGTACTTC.

This clone was detected only a few times. The chain uses TRBV6-1 and TRBJ2-1, with D tentatively TRBD2 (5 bases). The CDR3 has 19 residues. Germline CDR1 is MNHNS and CDR2 is SASEGT. Trimming took 3 bases from V and 4 from J, leaving 25 bases between them. CDR3 in amino acids: CASSDLAGYTVLIYNEQFF. The CDR3 DNA sequence: TGTGCCAGCAGTGACCTAGCTGGGTATACCGTTCTGATATACAATGAGCAGTTCTTC.

The chain uses TRBV28 and TRBJ1-4; the match to TRBD1 covers 7 bases. Germline assignment: CDR1 MDHEN and CDR2 SYDVKM. The CDR3 covers 16 residues. The junction had 8 bases not matched to a gene; V was cut back by 6 bases and J by 1 base. CDR3 amino acids: CASSLMGTVTNEKLFF. The CDR3 DNA is TGTGCCAGCAGCCTTATGGGGACAGTAACTAATGAAAAACTGTTTTTT.

The chain couples TRBV27 to TRBJ2-7; TRBD2 is a possible D gene (6 bases). Germline CDR1 MNHEY, CDR2 SMNVEV (reference sequence). Trimming took off 2 bases at V and 6 bases at J, with 11 bases between the two ends. The CDR3 spans 13 residues. This chain's CDR3 is CASSLRDGSEQYF. The DNA for the CDR3 is TGTGCCAGCAGTTTACGGGACGGGAGCGAGCAGTACTTC.

The chain is built from TRBV5-1 and TRBJ2-1, with 9 bases matching TRBD1. Germline CDR1 reads SGHRS; CDR2 reads YFSETQ. This CDR3 comprises 11 residues. V trimming: 6 bases; J trimming: 16 bases; junction bases outside the gene matches: 8. Here the CDR3 reads CASTQGAAEFF. The CDR3 DNA reads TGCGCCAGCACACAGGGGGCCGCGGAATTCTTC.

The rearrangement links TRBV19 to TRBJ2-4; possibly TRBD1 for D (5 bases). From germline, CDR1 is LNHDA and CDR2 SQIVND (reference sequence). The V end lost 2 bases, the J end lost 0 bases, and 8 bases lay between the germline ends. The CDR3 extends over 15 amino acids. The CDR3 spells CASSIKGPAKNIQYF. The CDR3 nucleotides are TGTGCCAGTAGTATAAAGGGGCCAGCCAAAAACATTCAGTACTTC.

This clone was seen a handful of times. The rearrangement uses TRBV28 and TRBJ2-2; D is ambiguous. Trimming stripped 3 bases from V and 1 base from J, with 12 bases between. The CDR3 runs to 16 residues. CDR1 MDHEN and CDR2 SYDVKM come from the germline V gene. This CDR3 reads CASSFTIQKNTGELFF. The DNA for the CDR3 is TGTGCCAGCAGTTTTACTATCCAGAAGAACACCGGGGAGCTGTTTTTT. Combining the CDR3 with reference TRBV28 and TRBJ2-2 gives the whole variable domain DVKVTQSSRYLVKRTGEKVFLECVQDMDHENMFWYRQDPGLGLRLIYFSYDVKMKEKGDIPEGYSVSREKKERFSLILESASTNQTSMYLCASSFTIQKNTGELFFGEGSRLTVL.

The gene calls are TRBV28 and TRBJ2-7, with TRBD1 matching over 10 bases. With V trimmed by 6 bases and J by 2 bases, 10 bases remained unmatched. The CDR3 loop spans 16 amino acids. CDR1 and CDR2 (germline): MDHEN, SYDVKM. The CDR3 DNA reads as TGTGCCAGCAGAACCGGAGGGACAGGGGTGACCTACGAGCAGTACTTC. This encodes CASRTGGTGVTYEQYF.

This rearrangement joins TRBV2 to TRBJ2-5; no firm D call. Trimming left V 4 bases short and J 6 bases short, with 12 bases between. From germline, CDR1 is SNHLY and CDR2 FYNNEI. The CDR3 length is 13 residues. CDR3 region: CASSVAGRKTQYF. The CDR3 bases are TGTGCCAGCAGTGTGGCTGGTAGGAAGACCCAGTACTTC.

The CDR3 reads CASSLVGTGGPYETQYF. The CDR3 DNA follows: TGTGCCAGCAGCTTAGTTGGGACAGGGGGCCCGTATGAGACCCAGTACTTC. This chain links TRBV7-9 with TRBJ2-5, with 12 bases that match TRBD1. CDR1 is SEHNR and CDR2 is FQNEAQ in the germline V gene (reference sequence). This CDR3 contains 17 residues. Losses at the gene ends were 1 base for V and 5 bases for J; bases not matched to a gene: 8.

This clone is a singleton in its sample. This rearrangement joins TRBV10-1 to TRBJ2-1; perhaps TRBD1 as D (6 bases). V dropped 3 bases and J dropped 3 bases, with 12 bases sitting between them. Germline CDR1 reads WNHNN; CDR2 reads SYGVQD (reference sequence). The CDR3 has 15 residues. This chain's CDR3 is CASSDEMTGYNEQFF. The CDR3 nucleotides are TGCGCCAGCAGTGATGAAATGACAGGCTACAATGAGCAGTTCTTC.

The chain joins TRBV28 to TRBJ2-7; no clear D. In germline, CDR1 is MDHEN, CDR2 SYDVKM. The V end was cut by 4 bases, the J end by 2 bases, with 12 bases between. The CDR3 has 14 amino acids. CDR3 region: CASSYPGGPYEQYF. DNA of the CDR3: TGTGCCAGCAGTTACCCAGGTGGGCCCTACGAGCAGTACTTC. Supplemented by reference TRBV28 and TRBJ2-7, the full variable domain reads DVKVTQSSRYLVKRTGEKVFLECVQDMDHENMFWYRQDPGLGLRLIYFSYDVKMKEKGDIPEGYSVSREKKERFSLILESASTNQTSMYLCASSYPGGPYEQYFGPGTRLTVT.

This clone came up once. V usage is TRBV19 and J usage is TRBJ1-5; 8 bases are shared with TRBD1. Per the germline V gene, CDR1 is LNHDA and CDR2 is SQIVND (reference sequence). Trimming at V came to 6 bases and at J to 0 bases, leaving 16 bases not matched to a gene. The CDR3 runs to 19 residues. CDR3 coding DNA: TGTGCCAGTAGGAAAAACTACGGACAGGGTTCGGCTAGCAATCAGCCCCAGCATTTT. Translated, it gives CASRKNYGQGSASNQPQHF.

This clone was seen a handful of times. The V gene is TRBV28, the J gene TRBJ2-7; D call uncertain. Germline CDR1 and CDR2: MDHEN and SYDVKM. V lost 5 bases and J lost 6, with 14 bases in between. CDR3 size: 13 residues. As DNA, the CDR3 is TGTGCCAGCAGTGGGCGGATACCCGGCGAGCAGTACTTC. It specifies CASSGRIPGEQYF.